The sequence of this TCR beta chain was determined in a study of cytomegalovirus exposure and HLA in healthy donors. The PCR had 60 Vbeta and 13 Jbeta primers. Data came from immunoSEQ multiplex PCR; TCRdb stores just in-frame clones and leaves some out. This sample has about 70,000 clones, with roughly 74% found just once. Trimming stripped 3 bases from V and 5 bases from J, with 22 bases between. This CDR3 spans 17 amino acids. The germline V gene encodes CDR1 MDHEN and CDR2 SYDVKM. The receptor's source is a human donor in good health. The chain is built from TRBV28 and TRBJ1-1; tentative D call: TRBD1 (6 bases). The sequenced sample consisted of PBMCs. This CDR3 is CASSFWGGLGTITEAFF. The CDR3 bases are TGTGCCAGCAGTTTTTGGGGGGGCTTAGGAACGATTACTGAAGCTTTCTTT.